This T cell receptor beta chain was captured by sequencing in a study of cytomegalovirus exposure and HLA in healthy donors (TCRdb year 2017). About the investigation overall: According to a later analysis, one platform produced both the roughly 130 validation repertoires and the roughly 660 repertoires of the first cohort. The study aimed to test whether signatures of past pathogen exposure could be identified by cataloging public T cell receptors. In addition to the first cohort of roughly 670 subjects, a separate validation cohort of 120 different subjects was used. To predict cytomegalovirus infection status, the study brought together high-throughput TCR immunosequencing, statistical association of individual TCRs with disease status, and machine learning.

Points the paper makes about the study in general: Subsequent analysis determined that TCRs grouped into clusters in the first cohort also showed a tendency toward co-occurrence across the 130 or so validation repertoires, and 85% to 95% of cluster scores exceeded 0. A total of fewer than 200 TCR beta chains were listed by the study as associated with cytomegalovirus. Across donors, most TCR sequences were observed very rarely, whereas some public TCRs were present in many individuals. The authors suggested that the approach could potentially be extended to other disease states and immunological phenotypes. In both the original and validation cohorts, the classifier was reported to diagnose cytomegalovirus status with high specificity and sensitivity. A later analysis had no HLA typing for the validation cohort, so co-occurrence there was scored across all 120 repertoires. In vitro tests confirmed that a few of the cytomegalovirus-associated TCR beta chains recognize cytomegalovirus antigens.

Per the germline V gene (reference sequence), LNHDA is the CDR1 and SQIVND is the CDR2. The CDR3, from cysteine to phenylalanine, totals 13 residues. The retained sequence is limited to the CDR3, 39 bases, with the frame set at the first base. V loses 3 bases of germline sequence and J loses 8 bases, and the interval between the two ends is 11 bases. Separate from the approximately 690-subject first cohort, the validation cohort of about 120 subjects was the group to which the donors belonged. In the case of this clone: Its antigen is not yet known. No base quality information exists; no much larger clone differs at one position.

Library construction relied on the immunoSEQ multiplex PCR assay. The authors' analysis ran thus. A statistical classification framework was built for diagnosing cytomegalovirus status from the catalog of TCR beta chain sequences. The table comes from immuneACCESS by way of TCRdb, which keeps in-frame sequences with V and J called. Part of the clones is missing from these tables; in studies checked, under half for an unresolved V gene and the rest for unknown reasons. For V, J and clone size, that table is used; D and trimming come from the DNA. This sample lists 78,000 or so clones; 95% to 97% were detected once. In total, the top ten clones hold over 1.5% of the sample.

The sequenced sample was PBMCs. This chain is built from TRBV19 and TRBJ2-1; the D region possibly corresponds to TRBD1 (6 bases align). This TCR came from a man aged 18-30 years in good health and CMV-seropositive. CDR3 sequence: CASSIGRGHEQFF. The nucleotide sequence is given as TGTGCCAGTAGTATTGGCAGGGGCCATGAGCAGTTCTTC.